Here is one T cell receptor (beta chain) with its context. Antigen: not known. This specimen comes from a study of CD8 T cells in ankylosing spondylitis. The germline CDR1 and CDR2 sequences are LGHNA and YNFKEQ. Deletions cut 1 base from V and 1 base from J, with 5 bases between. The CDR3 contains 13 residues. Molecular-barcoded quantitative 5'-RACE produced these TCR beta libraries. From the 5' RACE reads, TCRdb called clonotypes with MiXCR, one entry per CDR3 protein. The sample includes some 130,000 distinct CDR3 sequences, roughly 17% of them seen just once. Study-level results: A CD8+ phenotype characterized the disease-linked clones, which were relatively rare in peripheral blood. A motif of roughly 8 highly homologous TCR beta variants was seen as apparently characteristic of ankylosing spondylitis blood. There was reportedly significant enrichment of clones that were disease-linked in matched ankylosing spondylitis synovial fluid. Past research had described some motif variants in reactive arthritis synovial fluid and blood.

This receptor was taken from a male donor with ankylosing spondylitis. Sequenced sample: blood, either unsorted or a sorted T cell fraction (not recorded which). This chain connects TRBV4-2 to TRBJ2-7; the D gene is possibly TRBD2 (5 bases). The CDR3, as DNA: TGTGCCAGCAGCCAAGGAGGGTCCTACGAGCAGTACTTC. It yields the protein CASSQGGSYEQYF.